Each of the 8 T cell receptor beta chains below was sequenced from the same sample in a study of cytomegalovirus exposure and HLA in healthy donors. PCR involved 60 Vbeta and 13 Jbeta primers. Assay used: immunoSEQ multiplex PCR; TCRdb lists only in-frame clones, some missing. This listing includes about 200,000 clones. Sequencing was done on a sample of PBMCs. Every receptor here comes from a girl aged 2 to 9 in good health and CMV-seropositive.

CDR3: CASSQGLAGSYEQYF. CDR3 DNA: TGTGCCAGCAGTCAAGGACTAGCGGGATCCTACGAGCAGTACTTC. The chain has TRBV28 and TRBJ2-7; 12 bases map to TRBD2. In germline, CDR1 is MDHEN, CDR2 SYDVKM. Trimming took 5 bases from V and 1 from J; bases not matched to a gene: 3. The CDR3 is 15 amino acids.

DNA of the CDR3: TGCAGCGTGAGGACACCACAAGAGACCCAGTACTTC. It encodes CSVRTPQETQYF. The J gene is TRBJ2-5, the V gene TRBV29-1, with a tentative D call TRBD1 (5 bases). Per germline, CDR1 SQVTM and CDR2 ANQGSEA. Trimming took off 6 bases at V and 2 bases at J, with 10 bases between the two ends. The CDR3 loop spans 12 amino acids.

The rearrangement uses TRBV18 and TRBJ1-5; D is undetermined. V gave up 1 base and J gave up 4 bases, with 8 bases separating them. The CDR3 is 14 residues long. Germline CDR1 KGHSH, CDR2 LQKENI. The CDR3 DNA is TGTGCCAGCTCACCACTAGGAGGGAATCAGCCCCAGCATTTT. The encoded protein is CASSPLGGNQPQHF.

J is TRBJ2-2 and V is TRBV11-3, with a possible D match to TRBD1 (6 bases). The germline gives CDR1 SGHNT, CDR2 YENEEA. The length of the CDR3 is 16 residues. Trimming shortened V by 5 bases and J by 1 base, and 14 bases separated the two germline ends. CDR3 in amino acids: CASSLWGRGNTGELFF. In DNA, the CDR3 is TGTGCCAGCAGCCTATGGGGCAGGGGGAACACCGGGGAGCTGTTTTTT. Complete variable domain (other parts from reference TRBV11-3 and TRBJ2-2): EAGVVQSPRYKIIEKKQPVAFWCNPISGHNTLYWYLQNLGQGPELLIRYENEEAVDDSQLPKDRFSAERLKGVDSTLKIQPAELGDSAVYLCASSLWGRGNTGELFFGEGSRLTVL.

The rearrangement uses TRBV27 and TRBJ2-7; tentatively, D is TRBD2 (6 bases). The CDR3 consists of 16 residues. Trimming took 4 bases from V and 2 from J, leaving 18 bases between them. Germline loops: CDR1 MNHEY, CDR2 SMNVEV (reference sequence). CDR3 DNA: TGTGCCAGCAGTTCTGTGCTCAGCGGGCCAGCCTACGAGCAGTACTTC. Amino acids: CASSSVLSGPAYEQYF.

The chain employs TRBV4-2 and TRBJ2-3, with 14 nucleotides matching TRBD2. Unmatched junction bases numbered 16, after V lost 2 bases and J lost 3 bases. In germline, CDR1 is LGHNA, CDR2 YNFKEQ. The CDR3 is 21 residues long. CDR3 protein: CASSQRGLAGEYVSGTDTQYF. The DNA for the CDR3 is TGTGCCAGCAGCCAACGGGGACTAGCGGGAGAGTATGTAAGCGGGACAGATACGCAGTATTTT.

This sequence joins TRBV5-1 and TRBJ1-1; 7 bases match TRBD1. V shed 5 bases and J 0 bases; nucleotides not matched to a gene: 1. This CDR3 comprises 13 residues. Looked up from germline, CDR1 is SGHRS and CDR2 is YFSETQ. This CDR3 reads CASRQGLNTEAFF. CDR3 in DNA: TGCGCCAGCAGACAGGGGTTGAACACTGAAGCTTTCTTT.

The genes are TRBV7-2 and TRBJ2-1; D is unresolved. V lost 5 bases and J lost 2, with 7 bases in between. This CDR3 is built from 13 residues. Germline CDR1 is SGHTA and CDR2 is FQGNSA. CDR3 DNA: TGTGCCAGCAGCACGCAGGCCTACAATGAGCAGTTCTTC. Translated, it gives CASSTQAYNEQFF.